These 26 T cell receptor beta chains share one sample of origin, sequenced in a study of T cell responses to AZD1222 COVID-19 vaccine. TCRdb keeps only in-frame clones here, not all; method: immunoSEQ multiplex PCR. The sample comprises roughly 140,000 clones, more than 75% of which are singletons, and 1.9% rests with the top ten. The source was peripheral blood, collected 28 days after the second AZD1222 dose. The source of these receptors is an adult who received the AZD1222 COVID-19 vaccine.

This rearrangement joins TRBV10-1 to TRBJ2-2, with D maybe TRBD1 (6 bases). Germline values: CDR1 WNHNN, CDR2 SYGVQD (reference sequence). V was clipped by 6 bases and J by 2 bases, with 10 bases between them. CDR3 length: 14 amino acids. Here the CDR3 DNA reads TGCGCCAGCAGACAGGGCCCTAACACCGGGGAGCTGTTTTTT. Its protein is CASRQGPNTGELFF.

The V gene is TRBV7-3, the J gene TRBJ2-1; maybe TRBD1 (6 bases). Trimming shortened V by 3 bases and J by 5 bases, and 11 bases separated the two germline ends. The germline V gene has CDR1 SGHTA and CDR2 FQGTGA. This CDR3 contains 14 residues. The CDR3, as DNA: TGTGCCAGCAGCTTCGGGCAGGGGCACAATGAGCAGTTCTTC. Translating it yields CASSFGQGHNEQFF. The full variable domain, rest sourced from reference TRBV7-3 and TRBJ2-1, is GAGVSQTPSNKVTEKGKYVELRCDPISGHTALYWYRQSLGQGPEFLIYFQGTGAADDSGLPNDRFFAVRPEGSVSTLKIQRTERGDSAVYLCASSFGQGHNEQFFGPGTRLTVL.

The V gene is TRBV5-4, the J gene TRBJ1-2; D is unclear. Germline CDR1 is SGHNT and CDR2 is YYREEE (reference sequence). The CDR3 runs 12 residues. Between the trimmed V and J ends, which lost 4 bases and 4 bases, there was a span of 8 bases. The CDR3 here is CASSEMSYGYTF. The CDR3 DNA reads as TGTGCCAGCAGCGAGATGAGCTATGGCTACACCTTC.

V gene TRBV24-1 combines with J gene TRBJ2-3; D remains ambiguous. With 4 bases removed from V and 0 bases from J, the gap between germline ends came to 10 bases. The CDR3 consists of 15 residues. Germline V gene sequence: CDR1 KGHDR, CDR2 SFDVKD. This CDR3 reads CATSDPSASTDTQYF. The DNA for the CDR3 is TGTGCCACCAGTGACCCCTCGGCTAGCACAGATACGCAGTATTTT.

As for this clone: The junction shows a germline mismatch at one end, possibly a read error. V and J are TRBV5-8 and TRBJ1-4; D not resolved. Germline V gene lookup returns CDR1 SGHTS and CDR2 YDEGEE. The CDR3 contains 9 residues. The CDR3 region has the DNA TGTGCCAGCAGCCCGGTCTTGGCTTTT. This translates into CASSPVLAF.

This clone was seen once. V usage is TRBV18 and J usage is TRBJ2-7; tentatively, D is TRBD2 (5 bases). The germline V gene encodes CDR1 KGHSH and CDR2 LQKENI. V lost 1 base to trimming and J lost 6 bases, with 19 bases between them. The length of the CDR3 is 16 residues. The CDR3 DNA follows: TGTGCCAGCTCACCACTAGGCAGTCTCATCGCGGGCGAGCAGTACTTC. Translated: CASSPLGSLIAGEQYF.

This clone was seen just once. V is TRBV6-5 and J is TRBJ2-1; TRBD2 is a possible D gene (6 bases). Germline V CDR1 and CDR2: MNHEY, SVGAGI. CDR3 size: 14 residues. V was clipped by 6 bases and J by 1 base, with 10 bases between them. The CDR3 region is CASSPGGSYNEQFF. The CDR3 bases are TGTGCCAGCAGCCCAGGAGGGTCCTACAATGAGCAGTTCTTC.

The chain carries TRBV6-5 and TRBJ2-1; D is ambiguous. Germline V CDR1 and CDR2: MNHEY, SVGAGI. The V end was cut by 6 bases, the J end by 0 bases, with 9 bases between. CDR3 size: 14 residues. The CDR3 bases are TGTGCCAGCAGGACTTTTCCCTCCTACAATGAGCAGTTCTTC. Translation gives CASRTFPSYNEQFF.

V is TRBV5-4 and J is TRBJ2-7, with 12 bases identical to TRBD2. Germline V gene sequence: CDR1 SGHNT, CDR2 YYREEE (reference sequence). J lost 2 bases, V lost 4 bases, and 13 bases had no gene match. This CDR3 comprises 18 residues. CDR3 amino acids: CASSTAPLAGGNAYEQYF. The DNA of the CDR3 is TGTGCCAGCAGCACCGCCCCACTAGCGGGGGGTAATGCCTACGAGCAGTACTTC.

This chain uses TRBV12-3 or TRBV12-4 with TRBJ1-6, with unresolved D. The ends were cut back, 2 bases at V and 9 bases at J, with 5 bases in the middle. The CDR3 consists of 12 residues. For the CDR3, the DNA is TGTGCCAGCAGTTTATGGCCTTCACCCCTCCACTTT. Protein: CASSLWPSPLHF.

The chain joins TRBV7-9 to TRBJ2-2, with 8 positions matching TRBD2. Losses at the gene ends were 3 bases for V and 4 bases for J; bases not matched to a gene: 4. The CDR3 has 15 amino acids. In germline, CDR1 is SEHNR, CDR2 FQNEAQ (reference sequence). DNA for the CDR3: TGTGCCAGCAGCTTCGGGGGGGTCCGCACCGGGGAGCTGTTTTTT. Encoded protein: CASSFGGVRTGELFF.

The V gene is TRBV15, the J gene TRBJ1-5, with D perhaps matching TRBD1 (6 bases). The V end was cut by 3 bases, the J end by 8 bases, with 20 bases between. Per the germline V gene, CDR1 is LNHNV and CDR2 is YYDKDF (reference sequence). This CDR3 region has 16 residues. CDR3 bases: TGTGCCACCAGCAGTTCTCGCCAGGGGATCTGGGAGCCCCAGCATTTT. Its protein is CATSSSRQGIWEPQHF.

The J gene is TRBJ1-6, the V gene TRBV18; D uncertain. The V end lost 8 bases, the J end lost 9 bases, and 14 bases lay between the germline ends. The CDR3 is 13 amino acids. Germline loops: CDR1 KGHSH, CDR2 LQKENI. DNA for the CDR3: TGTGCCAGCCCAGGAGAGGTTCGTTCACCCCTCCACTTT. It codes for CASPGEVRSPLHF.

This clone was seen just once. This chain uses TRBV18 with TRBJ2-5; D possibly uses TRBD1 or TRBD2 (5 bases each). The CDR3 loop spans 16 amino acids. Germline assignment: CDR1 KGHSH and CDR2 LQKENI. V was trimmed by 8 bases and J by 3 bases, leaving 22 bases between them. CDR3 protein: CASNTGTPSVEETQYF. DNA for the CDR3: TGTGCCAGCAACACCGGGACCCCAAGTGTAGAAGAGACCCAGTACTTC.

The chain recombines TRBV6-5 with TRBJ1-1, with D tentatively TRBD1 (6 bases). The V and J ends lost 4 bases and 0 bases respectively, with 15 bases between them. This CDR3 is built from 16 residues. Per the germline V gene, CDR1 is MNHEY and CDR2 is SVGAGI. Here the CDR3 reads CASSWQGSGMNTEAFF. CDR3 sequence (DNA): TGTGCCAGCAGTTGGCAGGGGTCGGGCATGAACACTGAAGCTTTCTTT.

The rearrangement joins TRBV10-3 to TRBJ2-5; D ambiguous. The germline V gene encodes CDR1 ENHRY and CDR2 SYGVKD. The CDR3 is made up of 13 amino acids. The V gene lost 7 bases and the J gene lost 4 bases, with 13 bases spanning the gap. Written as DNA, the CDR3 is TGTGCCATCAACCGGGCCCCCGGAGAGACCCAGTACTTC. This translates into CAINRAPGETQYF.

The chain combines TRBV4-2 with TRBJ2-1; the D call may be TRBD1 or TRBD2 (5 bases each). V dropped 3 bases and J dropped 7 bases, with 19 bases sitting between them. The germline CDR1 and CDR2 sequences are LGHNA and YNFKEQ. The CDR3 contains 16 residues. The CDR3: CASSHGGTITLNEQFF. CDR3 DNA: TGTGCCAGCAGCCACGGTGGGACCATAACGCTAAATGAGCAGTTCTTC.

The chain links TRBV6-5 to TRBJ1-3; TRBD1 might be the D (5 bases). This CDR3 contains 16 residues. V was trimmed by 4 bases and J by 0 bases, leaving 13 bases between them. Germline V gives CDR1 MNHEY, CDR2 SVGAGI. Here the CDR3 DNA reads TGTGCCAGCAGTTCGGGGCCAGGCAGCTCTGGAAACACCATATATTTT. This codes for CASSSGPGSSGNTIYF.

J is TRBJ1-3 and V is TRBV5-1; D perhaps matches TRBD1 (5 bases). Trimming removed 4 bases at V and 0 bases at J, with 11 bases between. CDR1 is SGHRS and CDR2 is YFSETQ in the germline V gene. CDR3 size: 15 residues. CDR3 residues: CASSPGRNSGNTIYF. Here the CDR3 DNA reads TGCGCCAGCAGCCCGGGACGGAACTCTGGAAACACCATATATTTT. Variable domain in full (rest from reference TRBV5-1 and TRBJ1-3): KAGVTQTPRYLIKTRGQQVTLSCSPISGHRSVSWYQQTPGQGLQFLFEYFSETQRNKGNFPGRFSGRQFSNSRSEMNVSTLELGDSALYLCASSPGRNSGNTIYFGEGSWLTVV.

This chain uses TRBV7-9 with TRBJ2-1, with 8 bases aligning to TRBD1. The V gene's germline CDR1 is SEHNR and CDR2 FQNEAQ (reference sequence). V shed 0 bases, J shed 6 bases, and the junction held 1 base outside the gene matches. CDR3 length equals 14 residues. CDR3 amino acids: CASSLAGTGNEQFF. The CDR3 bases are TGTGCCAGCAGCTTAGCGGGGACAGGCAATGAGCAGTTCTTC.

This clone showed up just a few times. The V and J genes are TRBV6-5 and TRBJ2-1; D perhaps matches TRBD2 (5 bases). Deletions cut 0 bases from V and 1 base from J, with 10 bases between. The germline gives CDR1 MNHEY, CDR2 SVGAGI. The CDR3 consists of 16 residues. CDR3 amino acids: CASSYSIRDSYNEQFF. As DNA, the CDR3 is TGTGCCAGCAGTTACTCGATTCGGGATTCCTACAATGAGCAGTTCTTC.

The chain employs TRBV11-2 and TRBJ2-2; D not resolved. The germline CDR1 and CDR2 sequences are SGHAT and FQNNGV. The CDR3 is 15 amino acids. The V end was cut by 4 bases, the J end by 1 base, with 10 bases between. CDR3 residues: CASSSPKENTGELFF. CDR3 coding DNA: TGTGCCAGCAGCTCCCCAAAGGAGAACACCGGGGAGCTGTTTTTT.

V gene TRBV15 combines with J gene TRBJ1-4; D might be TRBD1 (5 bases). Trimming took 3 bases from V and 6 from J, leaving 17 bases between them. Germline V gives CDR1 LNHNV, CDR2 YYDKDF (reference sequence). The CDR3 is made up of 16 amino acids. CDR3 region: CATSSREGRDYEKLFF. CDR3 sequence (DNA): TGTGCCACCAGCAGTCGCGAGGGCAGGGACTATGAAAAACTGTTTTTT.

CDR3 region: CASSVGQGYQPQHF. The DNA of the CDR3 is TGTGCCAGCAGCGTAGGTCAGGGGTATCAGCCCCAGCATTTT. This sequence joins TRBV9 and TRBJ1-5; D is perhaps TRBD1 (6 bases). The CDR3 runs 14 residues. Germline CDR1 SGDLS, CDR2 YYNGEE. V gave up 0 bases and J gave up 5 bases, with 9 bases separating them.

The V and J genes are TRBV20-1 and TRBJ2-7; unclear D gene. Germline-derived CDR1 and CDR2 are DFQATT and SNEGSKA (reference sequence). The length of the CDR3 is 10 residues. The V end was cut by 5 bases, the J end by 2 bases, with 4 bases between. The CDR3 DNA reads as TGCAGTGCTGTTACCTACGAGCAGTACTTC. Its translation: CSAVTYEQYF.

This clone was counted a single time. The CDR3 sequence: CASSGTENIQYF. In nucleotides, the CDR3 is TGTGCCAGCTCCGGGACTGAAAACATTCAGTACTTC. V is TRBV5-4 and J is TRBJ2-4; tentative D call: TRBD2 (6 bases). Germline V gene sequence: CDR1 SGHNT, CDR2 YYREEE (reference sequence). CDR3 length: 12 residues. Trimming removed 7 bases from V and 5 bases from J, with 10 bases in between.